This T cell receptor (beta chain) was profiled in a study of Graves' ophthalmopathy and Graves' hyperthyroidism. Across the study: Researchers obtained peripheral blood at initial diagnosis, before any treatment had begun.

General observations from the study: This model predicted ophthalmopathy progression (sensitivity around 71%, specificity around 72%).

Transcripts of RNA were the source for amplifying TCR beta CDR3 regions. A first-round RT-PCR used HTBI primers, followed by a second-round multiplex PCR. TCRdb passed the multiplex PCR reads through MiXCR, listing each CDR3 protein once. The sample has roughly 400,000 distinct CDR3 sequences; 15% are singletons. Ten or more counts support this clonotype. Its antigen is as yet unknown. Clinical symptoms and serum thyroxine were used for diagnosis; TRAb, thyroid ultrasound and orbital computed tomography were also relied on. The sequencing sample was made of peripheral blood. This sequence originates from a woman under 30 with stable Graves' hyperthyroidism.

Written as DNA, the CDR3 is TGCGCCAGCAGCCCGTACAGGGGCGACATGAACACTGAAGCTTTCTTT. This sequence encodes CASSPYRGDMNTEAFF. This chain joins TRBV5-1 and TRBJ1-1, with TRBD1 identical over 7 bases. CDR3 length: 16 residues. V was clipped by 4 bases and J by 0 bases; unmatched bases: 9. Germline V lookup: CDR1 SGHRS, CDR2 YFSETQ.